These T cell receptor beta chains were read from a single sample in a study of blood T cell repertoires in COVID-19. Profiled with immunoSEQ multiplex PCR; TCRdb holds only in-frame clones, not every one. The sample contains over 250,000 clones, less than 90% of which appear only once. The sequencing sample was made of peripheral blood. The receptors come from a man aged 55 to 70 who had recovered from COVID-19. The CDR3 runs from the conserved cysteine through the conserved F or W. The D gene is left open where the match is weak. Size values are once, few and many counts, or a class for expanded clones, and some rows have none.

TRBV5-5	TRBJ2-7	TRBD1	NA	CASSLRGRPYSYEQYF	TGTGCCAGCAGCCTCAGGGGGCGCCCCTACTCCTACGAGCAGTACTTC
TRBV5-4	TRBJ1-2	TRBD1	NA	CASSVTADRGTGYTF	TGTGCCAGCAGCGTTACCGCCGACAGGGGGACTGGCTACACCTTC
TRBV25-1	TRBJ1-4	NA	NA	CASSELGEKLFF	TGTGCCAGCAGTGAACTCGGTGAAAAACTGTTTTTT
TRBV6-1	TRBJ2-4	NA	NA	CASSEDNRYKNIQYF	TGTGCCAGCAGTGAAGATAACAGGTACAAAAACATTCAGTACTTC
TRBV7-9	TRBJ2-2	TRBD2	NA	CASSSALSGGGTGELFF	TGTGCCAGCAGCTCAGCCCTAAGCGGGGGGGGCACCGGGGAGCTGTTTTTT
TRBV6-1	TRBJ2-3	NA	NA	CASSDRGFGFTDTQYF	TGTGCCAGCAGTGATCGGGGGTTCGGGTTTACAGATACGCAGTATTTT
TRBV13	TRBJ2-3	NA	NA	CASSLAGGTDTQYF	TGTGCCAGCTCCCTGGCCGGGGGCACAGATACGCAGTATTTT
TRBV7-3	TRBJ2-2	NA	NA	CASSRYTGELFF	TGTGCCAGCAGTCGGTACACCGGGGAGCTGTTTTTT
TRBV6-6	TRBJ2-1	TRBD2	NA	CASSLLAGGRIGYNEQFF	TGTGCCAGCAGTCTACTAGCGGGGGGGCGTATTGGATACAATGAGCAGTTCTTC
TRBV3-1/TRBV3-2	TRBJ2-7	TRBD2	NA	CASSQVSGGSYEQYF	TGTGCCAGCAGCCAAGTAAGCGGGGGTTCCTACGAGCAGTACTTC
TRBV11-3	TRBJ2-2	TRBD1	NA	CASSLGTGDTGELFF	TGTGCCAGCAGCTTAGGGACAGGGGACACCGGGGAGCTGTTTTTT
TRBV27	TRBJ1-5	NA	few	CASSTGGRGNQPQHF	TGTGCCAGCAGTACCGGGGGAAGAGGCAATCAGCCCCAGCATTTT
TRBV14	TRBJ2-7	TRBD1	NA	CASSQSDRGLSEQYF	TGTGCCAGCAGCCAGAGCGACAGGGGGCTTAGCGAGCAGTACTTC
TRBV7-6	TRBJ1-3	TRBD1	NA	CASSLARQGLGNTIYF	TGTGCCAGCAGCTTAGCCCGACAGGGACTAGGTAACACCATATATTTT
TRBV3-1/TRBV3-2	TRBJ2-2	TRBD1	once	CASSQTGDDANTGELFF	TGTGCCAGCAGCCAAACAGGGGATGACGCGAACACCGGGGAGCTGTTTTTT
TRBV18	TRBJ1-5	NA	NA	CASSPRPPKTISNQPQHF	TGTGCCAGCTCACCACGGCCCCCAAAAACTATAAGCAATCAGCCCCAGCATTTT
TRBV4-2	TRBJ2-7	NA	NA	CASSLPRKQGYEQYF	TGTGCCAGCAGCCTCCCGAGAAAGCAGGGATACGAGCAGTACTTC
TRBV6-5	TRBJ2-1	TRBD1	NA	CASRPDRGSYNEQFF	TGTGCCAGCAGACCGGACAGGGGGTCCTACAATGAGCAGTTCTTC
TRBV3-1/TRBV3-2	TRBJ1-5	NA	once	CASSQGLLYSNQPQHF	TGTGCCAGCAGCCAGGGACTCCTTTATAGCAATCAGCCCCAGCATTTT
TRBV5-6	TRBJ2-1	NA	NA	CASSLDGGYNEQFF	TGTGCCAGCAGCTTGGATGGCGGCTACAATGAGCAGTTCTTC
TRBV14	TRBJ1-1	NA	NA	CASSQQGGVTEAFF	TGTGCCAGCAGCCAACAGGGCGGGGTCACTGAAGCTTTCTTT
TRBV7-2	TRBJ1-5	NA	NA	CASSEILSNQPQHF	TGTGCCAGCAGCGAGATCCTTAGCAATCAGCCCCAGCATTTT
TRBV18	TRBJ1-6	TRBD1	NA	CASSPSSPGTGASPLHF	TGTGCCAGCTCACCAAGTTCCCCCGGGACAGGGGCTTCACCCCTCCACTTT
TRBV6-2/TRBV6-3	TRBJ1-4	TRBD1	NA	CASSSRTGPYEKLFF	TGTGCCAGCAGTTCCCGGACAGGACCCTATGAAAAACTGTTTTTT
TRBV6-5	TRBJ2-2	NA	NA	CASSYSRRAGELFF	TGTGCCAGCAGTTACTCAAGGAGGGCCGGGGAGCTGTTTTTT
TRBV5-6	TRBJ1-2	NA	NA	CASSLPTGGYTF	TGTGCCAGCAGCTTGCCCACAGGAGGCTACACCTTC
TRBV18	TRBJ2-2	NA	NA	CASSPRVTGSGTGELFF	TGTGCCAGCTCACCGAGAGTCACGGGTTCAGGGACCGGGGAGCTGTTTTTT
TRBV11-3	TRBJ2-1	TRBD2	once	CASSTLAGGIAEQFF	TGTGCCAGCAGCACTCTAGCGGGGGGCATTGCTGAGCAGTTCTTC
TRBV5-1	TRBJ1-6	TRBD1	NA	CASSLGQGADNSPLHF	TGCGCCAGCAGCTTGGGTCAGGGGGCCGATAATTCACCCCTCCACTTT
TRBV3-1/TRBV3-2	TRBJ1-5	NA	NA	CASSQDLVQPQHF	TGTGCCAGCAGCCAAGATCTCGTTCAGCCCCAGCATTTT
TRBV19	TRBJ1-5	TRBD1	NA	CASSITQGERRNQPQHF	TGTGCCAGTAGTATAACCCAGGGGGAAAGAAGGAATCAGCCCCAGCATTTT
TRBV4-1	TRBJ2-2	TRBD1	NA	CASSPGDSHTGELFF	TGCGCCAGCAGCCCTGGGGACAGTCACACCGGGGAGCTGTTTTTT
TRBV5-1	TRBJ1-2	TRBD1	NA	CASIDPGGDYGYTF	TGCGCCAGCATAGATCCAGGGGGCGACTATGGCTACACCTTC
TRBV9	TRBJ2-1	TRBD2	NA	CASSLSGGANEQFF	TGTGCCAGCAGTTTATCCGGGGGGGCCAATGAGCAGTTCTTC
TRBV18	TRBJ2-3	NA	NA	CASSPIGSSPTDTQYF	TGTGCCAGCTCACCAATTGGTAGCAGCCCCACAGATACGCAGTATTTT
TRBV27	TRBJ1-2	NA	NA	CASSLAGPGYYTF	TGTGCCAGCAGTTTAGCAGGGCCGGGCTACTACACCTTC
TRBV9	TRBJ1-2	TRBD1	NA	CASSVSTGAHGYTF	TGTGCCAGCAGCGTTTCAACAGGGGCTCATGGCTACACCTTC
TRBV3-1/TRBV3-2	TRBJ1-4	NA	NA	CASSQRRNEGVKLFF	TGTGCCAGCAGCCAAAGGCGTAACGAGGGTGTAAAACTGTTTTTT
TRBV5-4	TRBJ2-2	NA	NA	CASSLESGSSNTGELFF	TGTGCCAGCAGCTTGGAAAGCGGCTCCTCGAACACCGGGGAGCTGTTTTTT
TRBV7-3	TRBJ1-5	NA	few	CASSQQGFGQPQHF	TGTGCCAGCAGCCAACAGGGTTTCGGGCAGCCCCAGCATTTT
TRBV2	TRBJ2-5	TRBD1	NA	CASSRQGGETQYF	TGTGCCAGCAGTCGACAGGGCGGAGAGACCCAGTACTTC
TRBV6-2/TRBV6-3	TRBJ2-5	TRBD2	NA	CASSRGGPQETQYF	TGTGCCAGCAGTCGGGGGGGGCCGCAAGAGACCCAGTACTTC
TRBV7-6	TRBJ2-7	TRBD1	NA	CARTPSGTGREQYF	TGTGCCAGAACACCCTCGGGGACAGGGAGGGAGCAGTACTTC
TRBV21-1	TRBJ1-1	NA	NA	CASSARTGYTEAFF	TGTGCCAGCAGCGCCCGGACAGGGTACACTGAAGCTTTCTTT
TRBV13	TRBJ1-2	NA	NA	CASSVAAGGAMDGYTF	TGTGCCAGCAGCGTTGCCGCGGGGGGGGCTATGGATGGCTACACCTTC
TRBV6-6	TRBJ1-5	NA	NA	CASSYSGRDQPQHF	TGTGCCAGCAGTTACTCGGGGCGAGATCAGCCCCAGCATTTT
TRBV11-2	TRBJ1-1	TRBD1	NA	CASSFPDRGLRAEAFF	TGTGCCAGCAGCTTCCCCGACAGGGGGCTACGAGCTGAAGCTTTCTTT
TRBV2	TRBJ1-1	NA	NA	CASRPQEYTEAFF	TGTGCCAGCAGACCCCAGGAATACACTGAAGCTTTCTTT
TRBV10-3	TRBJ1-2	NA	NA	CAIMGGTTNYGYTF	TGTGCCATCATGGGAGGGACCACTAACTATGGCTACACCTTC
TRBV6-6	TRBJ1-1	TRBD1	NA	CASSRGTGTTEAFF	TGTGCCAGCAGCCGCGGGACAGGTACCACTGAAGCTTTCTTT
TRBV9	TRBJ1-3	NA	once	CASSVELGTYSGNTIYF	TGTGCCAGCAGCGTAGAACTGGGGACTTACTCTGGAAACACCATATATTTT
TRBV4-1	TRBJ1-1	NA	NA	CASSREPGFMNTEAFF	TGCGCCAGCAGCAGAGAACCGGGGTTCATGAACACTGAAGCTTTCTTT
TRBV6-2/TRBV6-3	TRBJ1-3	TRBD1	NA	CASSYGDRSGNTIYF	TGTGCCAGCAGTTACGGGGACAGGTCTGGAAACACCATATATTTT
TRBV18	TRBJ2-5	TRBD1	NA	CASSPLTGAQETQYF	TGTGCCAGCTCACCTTTGACAGGGGCCCAAGAGACCCAGTACTTC
TRBV7-3	TRBJ1-1	NA	NA	CASSPGHANTEAFF	TGTGCCAGCAGCCCTGGACATGCGAACACTGAAGCTTTCTTT